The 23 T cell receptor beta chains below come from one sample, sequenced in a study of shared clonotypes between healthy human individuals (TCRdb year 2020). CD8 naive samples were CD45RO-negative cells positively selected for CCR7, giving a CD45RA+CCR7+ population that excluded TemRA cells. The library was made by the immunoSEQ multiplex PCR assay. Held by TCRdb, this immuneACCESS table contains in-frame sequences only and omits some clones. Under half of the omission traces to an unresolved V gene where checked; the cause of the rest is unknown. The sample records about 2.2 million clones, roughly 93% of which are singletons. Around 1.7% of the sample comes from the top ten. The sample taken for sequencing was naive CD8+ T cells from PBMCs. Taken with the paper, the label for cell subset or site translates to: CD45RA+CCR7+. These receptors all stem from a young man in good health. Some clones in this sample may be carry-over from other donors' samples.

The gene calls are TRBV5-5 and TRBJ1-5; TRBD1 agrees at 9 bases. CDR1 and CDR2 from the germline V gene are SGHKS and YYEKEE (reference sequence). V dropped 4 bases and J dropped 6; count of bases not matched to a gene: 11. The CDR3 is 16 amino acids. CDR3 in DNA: TGTGCCAGCAGCGAACAATTCCGGGACAGGGCTCAGCCCCAGCATTTT. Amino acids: CASSEQFRDRAQPQHF.

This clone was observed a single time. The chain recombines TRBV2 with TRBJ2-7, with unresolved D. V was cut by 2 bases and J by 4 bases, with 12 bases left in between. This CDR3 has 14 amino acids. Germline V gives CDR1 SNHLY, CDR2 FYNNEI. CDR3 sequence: CASSENGRRYEQYF. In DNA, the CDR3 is TGTGCCAGCAGTGAAAACGGTAGAAGGTACGAGCAGTACTTC. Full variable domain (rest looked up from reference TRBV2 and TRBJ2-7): EPEVTQTPSHQVTQMGQEVILRCVPISNHLYFYWYRQILGQKVEFLVSFYNNEISEKSEIFDDQFSVERPDGSNFTLKIRSTKLEDSAMYFCASSENGRRYEQYFGPGTRLTVT.

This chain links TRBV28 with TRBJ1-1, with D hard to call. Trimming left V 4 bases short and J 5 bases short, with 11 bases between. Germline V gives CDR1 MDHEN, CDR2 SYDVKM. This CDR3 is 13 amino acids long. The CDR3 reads CASSSMFRTEAFF. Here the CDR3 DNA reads TGTGCCAGCAGTTCCATGTTTCGAACTGAAGCTTTCTTT.

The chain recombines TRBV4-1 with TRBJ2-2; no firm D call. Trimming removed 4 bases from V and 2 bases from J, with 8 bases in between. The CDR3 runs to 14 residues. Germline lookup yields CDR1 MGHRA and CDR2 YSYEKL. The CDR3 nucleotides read TGCGCCAGCAGCCCCGGACCTAACACCGGGGAGCTGTTTTTT. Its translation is CASSPGPNTGELFF.

Here the CDR3 reads CASSPEGRTAMGTEAFF. CDR3 sequence (DNA): TGTGCCAGCAGCCCAGAGGGGCGCACGGCGATGGGCACTGAAGCTTTCTTT. V usage is TRBV9 and J usage is TRBJ1-1; possible D gene TRBD1, 5 bases. V lost 4 bases and J 4 bases, leaving 23 bases between the germline ends. The length of the CDR3 is 17 residues. Germline V gene data show CDR1 as SGDLS and CDR2 as YYNGEE.

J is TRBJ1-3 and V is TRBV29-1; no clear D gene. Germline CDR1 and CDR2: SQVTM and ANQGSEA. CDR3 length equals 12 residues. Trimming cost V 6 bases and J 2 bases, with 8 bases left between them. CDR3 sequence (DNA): TGCAGCGTAGCGCTGCCTGGAAACACCATATATTTT. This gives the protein CSVALPGNTIYF.

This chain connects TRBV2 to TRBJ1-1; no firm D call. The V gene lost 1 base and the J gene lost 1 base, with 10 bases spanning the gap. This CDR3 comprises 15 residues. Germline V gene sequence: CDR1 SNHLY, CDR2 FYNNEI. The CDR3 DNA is TGTGCCAGCAGTGAAGTAGGCAAACCGAACACTGAAGCTTTCTTT. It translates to CASSEVGKPNTEAFF.

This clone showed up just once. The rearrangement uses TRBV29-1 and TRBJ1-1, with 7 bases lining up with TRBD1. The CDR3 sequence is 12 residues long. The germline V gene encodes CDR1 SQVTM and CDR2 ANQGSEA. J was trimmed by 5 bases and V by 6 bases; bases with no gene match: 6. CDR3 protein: CSVVSTGTEAFF. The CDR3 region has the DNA TGCAGCGTCGTCTCGACAGGGACTGAAGCTTTCTTT.

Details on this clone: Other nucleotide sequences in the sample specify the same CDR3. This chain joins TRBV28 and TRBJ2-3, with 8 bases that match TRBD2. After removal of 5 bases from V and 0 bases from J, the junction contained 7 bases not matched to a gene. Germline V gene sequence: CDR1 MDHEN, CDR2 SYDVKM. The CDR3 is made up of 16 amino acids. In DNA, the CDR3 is TGTGCCAGCAGTCCCCCAACTAGCGGTAGCACAGATACGCAGTATTTT. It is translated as CASSPPTSGSTDTQYF.

CDR3 sequence: CASSLNLREGYNEQFF. CDR3 bases: TGTGCCAGCAGCCTAAATCTACGGGAGGGATACAATGAGCAGTTCTTC. The rearrangement links TRBV9 to TRBJ2-1; 8 bases align to TRBD2. Germline CDR1 SGDLS, CDR2 YYNGEE. The length of the CDR3 is 16 residues. Germline trimming cut 4 bases from V and 4 bases from J; bases unmatched to any gene: 10. The full variable domain, in which reference TRBV9 and TRBJ2-1 provide the parts outside the CDR3, is DSGVTQTPKHLITATGQRVTLRCSPRSGDLSVYWYQQSLDQGLQFLIQYYNGEERAKGNILERFSAQQFPDLHSELNLSSLELGDSALYFCASSLNLREGYNEQFFGPGTRLTVL.

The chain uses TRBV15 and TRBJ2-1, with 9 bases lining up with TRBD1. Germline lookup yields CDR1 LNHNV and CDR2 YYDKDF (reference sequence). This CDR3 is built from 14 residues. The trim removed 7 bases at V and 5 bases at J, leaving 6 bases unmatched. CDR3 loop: CATTTDRGHNEQFF. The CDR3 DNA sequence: TGTGCCACCACTACGGACAGGGGTCACAATGAGCAGTTCTTC.

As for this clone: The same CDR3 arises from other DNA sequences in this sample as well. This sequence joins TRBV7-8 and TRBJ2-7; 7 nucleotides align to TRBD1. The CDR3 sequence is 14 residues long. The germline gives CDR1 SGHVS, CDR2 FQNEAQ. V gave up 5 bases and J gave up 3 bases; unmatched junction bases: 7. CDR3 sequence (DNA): TGTGCCAGCAGCCTGACAGGGCTGGGCTACGAGCAGTACTTC. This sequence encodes CASSLTGLGYEQYF.

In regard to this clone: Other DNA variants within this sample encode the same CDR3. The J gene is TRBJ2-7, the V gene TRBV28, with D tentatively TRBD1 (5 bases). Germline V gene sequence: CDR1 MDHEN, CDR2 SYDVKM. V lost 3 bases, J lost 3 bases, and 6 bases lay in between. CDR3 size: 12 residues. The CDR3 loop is CASSFQGYEQYF. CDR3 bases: TGTGCCAGCAGTTTCCAGGGCTACGAGCAGTACTTC.

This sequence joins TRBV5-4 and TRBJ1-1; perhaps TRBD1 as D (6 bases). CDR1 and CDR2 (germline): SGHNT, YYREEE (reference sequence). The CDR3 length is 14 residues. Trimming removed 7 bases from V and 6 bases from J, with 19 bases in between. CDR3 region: CASSQGLPEAEAFF. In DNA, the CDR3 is TGTGCCAGCTCACAGGGCCTTCCTGAAGCTGAAGCTTTCTTT.

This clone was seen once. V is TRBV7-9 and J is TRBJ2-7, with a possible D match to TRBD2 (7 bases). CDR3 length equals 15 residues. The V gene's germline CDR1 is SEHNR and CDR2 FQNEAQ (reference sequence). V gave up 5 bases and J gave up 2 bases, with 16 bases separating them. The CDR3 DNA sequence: TGTGCCAGCAGCCTCCAAGGGGGGGCCCCCTACGAGCAGTACTTC. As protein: CASSLQGGAPYEQYF.

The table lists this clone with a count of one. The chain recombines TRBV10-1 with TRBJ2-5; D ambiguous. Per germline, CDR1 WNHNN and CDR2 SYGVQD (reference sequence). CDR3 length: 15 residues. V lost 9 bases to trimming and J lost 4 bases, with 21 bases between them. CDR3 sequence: CARQLGASNVETQYF. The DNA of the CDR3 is TGCGCCAGACAACTCGGAGCGTCCAACGTAGAGACCCAGTACTTC.

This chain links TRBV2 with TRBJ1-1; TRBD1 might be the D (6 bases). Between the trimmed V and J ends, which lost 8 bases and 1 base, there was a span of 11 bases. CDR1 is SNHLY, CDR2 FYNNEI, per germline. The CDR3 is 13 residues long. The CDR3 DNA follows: TGTGCCAGCTCGGGACAAGCGAACACTGAAGCTTTCTTT. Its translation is CASSGQANTEAFF.

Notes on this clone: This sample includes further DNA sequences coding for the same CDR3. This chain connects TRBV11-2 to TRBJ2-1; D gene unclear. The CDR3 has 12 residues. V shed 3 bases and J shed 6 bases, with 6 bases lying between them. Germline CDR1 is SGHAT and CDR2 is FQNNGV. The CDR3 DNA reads TGTGCCAGCAGCTTCAGCCCCAATGAGCAGTTCTTC. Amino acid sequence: CASSFSPNEQFF.

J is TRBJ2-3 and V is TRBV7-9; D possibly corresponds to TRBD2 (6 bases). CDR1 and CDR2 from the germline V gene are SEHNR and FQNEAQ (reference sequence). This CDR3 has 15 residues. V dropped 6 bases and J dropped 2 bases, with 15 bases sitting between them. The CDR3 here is CASRDYGATTDTQYF. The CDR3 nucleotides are TGTGCCAGCAGGGACTATGGGGCTACCACAGATACGCAGTATTTT.

The CDR3 loop is CAWRIRQGENTEAFF. CDR3 coding DNA: TGTGCCTGGAGGATCCGACAGGGCGAGAACACTGAAGCTTTCTTT. The V call is TRBV30, the J call TRBJ1-1; 7 bases fit TRBD1. The CDR3 is 15 amino acids. Looked up from germline, CDR1 is GTSNPN and CDR2 is SVGIG (reference sequence). Losses at the gene ends were 3 bases for V and 1 base for J; bases not matched to a gene: 8. Complete variable domain (other parts from reference TRBV30 and TRBJ1-1): SQTIHQWPATLVQPVGSPLSLECTVEGTSNPNLYWYRQAAGRGLQLLFYSVGIGQISSEVPQNLSASRPQDRQFILSSKKLLLSDSGFYLCAWRIRQGENTEAFFGQGTRLTVV.

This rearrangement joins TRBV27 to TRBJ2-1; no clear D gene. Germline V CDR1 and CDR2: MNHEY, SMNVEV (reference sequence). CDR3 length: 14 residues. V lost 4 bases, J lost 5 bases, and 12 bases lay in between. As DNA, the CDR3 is TGTGCCAGCAGTTCCCTCGGATATCACAATGAGCAGTTCTTC. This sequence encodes CASSSLGYHNEQFF.

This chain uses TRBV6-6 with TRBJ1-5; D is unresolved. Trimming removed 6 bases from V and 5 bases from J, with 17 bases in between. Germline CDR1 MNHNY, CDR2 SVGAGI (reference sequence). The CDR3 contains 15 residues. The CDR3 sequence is CASRWDLGRDQPQHF. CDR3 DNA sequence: TGTGCCAGCAGATGGGATTTAGGACGGGATCAGCCCCAGCATTTT.

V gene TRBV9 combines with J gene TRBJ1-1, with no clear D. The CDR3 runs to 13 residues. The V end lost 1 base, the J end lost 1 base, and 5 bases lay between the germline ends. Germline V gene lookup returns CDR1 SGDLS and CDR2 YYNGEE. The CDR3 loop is CASSVLQNTEAFF. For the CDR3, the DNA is TGTGCCAGCAGCGTATTACAGAACACTGAAGCTTTCTTT. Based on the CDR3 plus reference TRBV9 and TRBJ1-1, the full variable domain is DSGVTQTPKHLITATGQRVTLRCSPRSGDLSVYWYQQSLDQGLQFLIQYYNGEERAKGNILERFSAQQFPDLHSELNLSSLELGDSALYFCASSVLQNTEAFFGQGTRLTVV.